The 22 T cell receptor beta chains reported below all come from one sample, sequenced in a study of OX40 agonist ivuxolimab in advanced cancers. Libraries were prepared by immunoSEQ multiplex PCR; TCRdb keeps only in-frame clonotypes and omits some of them. The sample holds some 60,000 clones; 85% are singletons and the top ten take 4%. This material consisted of CD4+ or CD8+ T cells sorted from blood, taken in a trial of the OX40 agonist ivuxolimab. These receptors originate from an adult with an advanced solid tumor such as melanoma, head and neck, liver or kidney cancer.

This clone came up a few times. The rearrangement links TRBV11-3 to TRBJ2-2, with TRBD2 matching 7 bases. Trimming at V came to 10 bases and at J to 2 bases, leaving 4 bases not matched to a gene. The CDR3 sequence is 13 residues long. Germline CDR1 SGHNT, CDR2 YENEEA. The CDR3 loop reads CATGTTNTGELFF. In DNA, the CDR3 is TGTGCCACCGGGACTACCAACACCGGGGAGCTGTTTTTT.

Only a few counts were recorded for this clone. The chain links TRBV2 to TRBJ2-7; a possible D gene is TRBD1 (6 bases). The CDR3 spans 14 residues. The germline V gene has CDR1 SNHLY and CDR2 FYNNEI. V lost 4 bases to trimming and J lost 3 bases, with 13 bases between them. In nucleotides, the CDR3 is TGTGCCAGCAGTGTTGAGACAGGTTTCTACGAGCAGTACTTC. Translation: CASSVETGFYEQYF. The whole variable domain, filled in from reference TRBV2 and TRBJ2-7, reads EPEVTQTPSHQVTQMGQEVILRCVPISNHLYFYWYRQILGQKVEFLVSFYNNEISEKSEIFDDQFSVERPDGSNFTLKIRSTKLEDSAMYFCASSVETGFYEQYFGPGTRLTVT.

This rearrangement joins TRBV13 to TRBJ2-3, with 11 bases that match TRBD1. CDR3 size: 15 residues. Unmatched junction bases numbered 5, after V lost 6 bases and J lost 3 bases. Germline CDR1 and CDR2: PRHDT and FYEKMQ (reference sequence). CDR3 loop: CASRPGDRGTDTQYF. Here the CDR3 DNA reads TGTGCCAGCAGACCGGGGGACAGGGGGACAGATACGCAGTATTTT.

The chain employs TRBV4-1 and TRBJ2-7; the D gene could be TRBD1 or TRBD2 (5 bases each). V gave up 0 bases and J gave up 0 bases, with 12 bases separating them. Germline loops: CDR1 MGHRA, CDR2 YSYEKL. The CDR3 consists of 16 residues. CDR3 protein: CASSQETGTSSYEQYF. CDR3 nucleotide sequence: TGCGCCAGCAGCCAAGAAACGGGGACCAGCTCCTACGAGCAGTACTTC.

This clone was found a few times. The chain is built from TRBV5-1 and TRBJ1-5, with D possibly matching TRBD1 (6 bases). Germline CDR1 is SGHRS and CDR2 is YFSETQ. Trimming removed 4 bases from V and 7 bases from J, with 18 bases in between. CDR3 length equals 15 residues. The CDR3 loop reads CASSPGEGGVQPQHF. The CDR3 coding sequence is TGCGCCAGCAGCCCCGGGGAGGGGGGTGTGCAGCCCCAGCATTTT.

This chain links TRBV5-4 with TRBJ1-2; D unresolved. Trimming took 1 base from V and 5 from J, leaving 9 bases between them. The length of the CDR3 is 13 residues. Germline CDR1 reads SGHNT; CDR2 reads YYREEE (reference sequence). The CDR3: CASSLSVDYGYTF. The CDR3 region has the DNA TGTGCCAGCAGCTTGTCAGTGGATTATGGCTACACCTTC.

This clone appeared once. The chain has TRBV5-6 and TRBJ1-2, with D unresolved. The CDR3 contains 15 residues. Germline CDR1 is SGHDT and CDR2 is YYEEEE. V lost 4 bases, J lost 6 bases, and 19 bases lay in between. DNA for the CDR3: TGTGCCAGCAGCCCTTCGCCGGTTGGGATACATGGCTACACCTTC. It codes for CASSPSPVGIHGYTF.

This clone was observed a few times. In DNA form, the CDR3 reads TGTGCCAGCAGCTTGCGTCAGGAGTCTGGCTACACCTTC. This encodes CASSLRQESGYTF. This rearrangement joins TRBV7-2 to TRBJ1-2; no clear D gene. The V gene lost 3 bases and the J gene lost 7 bases, with 12 bases spanning the gap. Germline V gene sequence: CDR1 SGHTA, CDR2 FQGNSA. The CDR3 consists of 13 residues.

This chain links TRBV30 with TRBJ2-5, with TRBD2 identical over 7 bases. Germline lookup yields CDR1 GTSNPN and CDR2 SVGIG (reference sequence). This CDR3 is built from 15 residues. J lost 7 bases, V lost 0 bases, and 11 bases had no gene match. The CDR3 is CAWSVKASGLWTQYF. CDR3 nucleotide sequence: TGTGCCTGGAGTGTAAAGGCTAGCGGTCTCTGGACCCAGTACTTC.

CDR3: CASSSDTQVRGYTF. The CDR3 DNA reads TGTGCCAGCAGTTCGGACACCCAGGTCCGGGGCTACACCTTC. V is TRBV28 and J is TRBJ1-2; D possibly corresponds to TRBD1 (5 bases). V was clipped by 4 bases and J by 8 bases, with 17 bases between them. The CDR3 is 14 amino acids. Germline loops: CDR1 MDHEN, CDR2 SYDVKM.

The genes are TRBV10-2 and TRBJ2-1; tentative D call: TRBD1 (6 bases). Germline V CDR1 and CDR2: WSHSY, SAAADI. Trimming removed 5 bases from V and 9 bases from J, with 14 bases in between. There are 13 residues in the CDR3. The CDR3 region has the DNA TGCGCCAGCAGTAGACAGGCTGGAGGTGAGCAGTTCTTC. Translated: CASSRQAGGEQFF.

The chain couples TRBV2 to TRBJ2-6; maybe TRBD1 (5 bases). Deletions cut 6 bases from V and 1 base from J, with 10 bases between. The CDR3 contains 15 residues. CDR1 and CDR2 (germline): SNHLY, FYNNEI. The CDR3 sequence is CASRAGPSGANVLTF. CDR3 coding DNA: TGTGCCAGCAGGGCAGGGCCATCTGGGGCCAACGTCCTGACTTTC.

The rearrangement uses TRBV19 and TRBJ2-7; TRBD2 might be the D (5 bases). The ends were cut back, 6 bases at V and 1 base at J, with 16 bases in the middle. Germline-derived CDR1 and CDR2 are LNHDA and SQIVND (reference sequence). The CDR3 is made up of 15 amino acids. CDR3: CASSRNGVRSYEQYF. The CDR3 DNA follows: TGTGCCAGTAGCCGCAACGGGGTGAGGTCCTACGAGCAGTACTTC.

The V and J genes are TRBV5-1 and TRBJ2-5, with D perhaps matching TRBD2 (5 bases). Trimming took off 4 bases at V and 4 bases at J, with 17 bases between the two ends. CDR3 length equals 15 residues. Per the germline V gene, CDR1 is SGHRS and CDR2 is YFSETQ. CDR3 protein: CASSPSGILTETQYF. The DNA for the CDR3 is TGCGCCAGCAGCCCCTCGGGGATCCTGACAGAGACCCAGTACTTC.

The J gene is TRBJ1-4, the V gene TRBV19, with a tentative D call TRBD1 (5 bases). The germline gives CDR1 LNHDA, CDR2 SQIVND (reference sequence). V was pared by 8 bases and J by 3 bases, with 16 bases between. This CDR3 is 15 amino acids long. CDR3 in DNA: TGTGCCAGTCGGGGCCCGAGGGGATCTAATGAAAAACTGTTTTTT. Translated, it gives CASRGPRGSNEKLFF.

The V and J genes are TRBV4-1 and TRBJ1-2; the match to TRBD1 covers 8 bases. The V gene's germline CDR1 is MGHRA and CDR2 YSYEKL. The CDR3 covers 16 residues. Trimming took 0 bases from V and 6 from J; bases not matched to a gene: 9. The CDR3 sequence is CASSQDPGQAGNGYTF. CDR3 bases: TGCGCCAGCAGCCAAGATCCGGGACAGGCGGGGAATGGCTACACCTTC.

The V and J genes are TRBV5-1 and TRBJ2-7, with a weak D call TRBD1 (5 bases). CDR3 length equals 15 residues. Germline CDR1 is SGHRS and CDR2 is YFSETQ. V lost 0 bases and J 1 base, leaving 11 bases between the germline ends. DNA for the CDR3: TGCGCCAGCAGCTTGGAATGGGCAGGGTCCTACGAGCAGTACTTC. Translated: CASSLEWAGSYEQYF.

The chain combines TRBV19 with TRBJ1-4, with no clear D. The germline V gene encodes CDR1 LNHDA and CDR2 SQIVND (reference sequence). CDR3 size: 13 residues. The V and J ends lost 2 bases and 5 bases respectively, with 6 bases between them. The CDR3 loop is CASSISRNEKLFF. The CDR3 DNA follows: TGTGCCAGTAGTATATCCAGAAATGAAAAACTGTTTTTT.

The DNA of the CDR3 is TGTGCCAGCAGCTTAGCGTTGGCAGATTCTTATGGCTACACCTTC. This sequence encodes CASSLALADSYGYTF. V gene TRBV7-9 combines with J gene TRBJ1-2; D is uncertain. The germline gives CDR1 SEHNR, CDR2 FQNEAQ (reference sequence). CDR3 length: 15 residues. V dropped 0 bases and J dropped 5 bases, with 13 bases sitting between them.

This clone was found once. This chain connects TRBV11-2 to TRBJ2-7, with D tentatively TRBD2 (5 bases). The germline gives CDR1 SGHAT, CDR2 FQNNGV. CDR3 length equals 15 residues. Trimming took off 3 bases at V and 0 bases at J, with 12 bases between the two ends. This CDR3 is CASSLGAGVSYEQYF. CDR3 DNA sequence: TGTGCCAGCAGCTTGGGTGCCGGGGTCTCCTACGAGCAGTACTTC.

In this sample, this clone turned up once. One end of the junction is discordant with germline, which a read error may explain. The gene calls are TRBV7-7 and TRBJ2-1; TRBD1 matches at 7 bases. In germline, CDR1 is SSHAT, CDR2 FNYEAQ (reference sequence). The CDR3 consists of 15 residues. CDR3 DNA: TGTGCTAGCAGCTTGGGGACAGACTTCTACAATGAGCAGTTCTTC. As protein: CASSLGTDFYNEQFF.

The V gene is TRBV9, the J gene TRBJ2-3; D ambiguous. Trimming pared 0 bases from V and 0 bases from J, leaving 8 bases between. This CDR3 spans 15 amino acids. Per the germline V gene, CDR1 is SGDLS and CDR2 is YYNGEE. As DNA, the CDR3 is TGTGCCAGCAGCGTAGACGGTAGGAGCACAGATACGCAGTATTTT. Translated, it gives CASSVDGRSTDTQYF.